One sample yielded the 32 T cell receptor beta chains listed below, sequenced in a study of spatial heterogeneity in lung cancer (dated by TCRdb to the late 2010s). Per the publication, the time point label means: blood at routine non-recurrence follow-up after resection. For TCR sequencing, whole RNA was extracted from tumor and nontumor lung tissue, or from cryopreserved PBMC samples, and no cell sorting was done. The library relied on 5' RACE. The instrument given in TCRdb is NextSeq 500. The public reads were reanalyzed by TCRdb: fastp trimming at Q25, MiXCR alignment, in-frame beta chains only. Each CDR3 protein appears once, grouped with its most common genes and DNA. For this sample there are around 110,000 distinct CDR3 sequences; roughly an eighth appear just once. Together, the top ten hold 16% of the sample. Sequences were derived from PBMCs, sampled at follow-up. Receptor source: a male donor with early-stage non-small cell lung cancer.

This clonotype showed up just a few times. CDR3 sequence (DNA): TGCAGTGCTAGCTTGGGGACGGACGAGCAGTACTTC. It encodes CSASLGTDEQYF. The rearrangement links TRBV20-1 to TRBJ2-7, with D perhaps assigned TRBD1 or TRBD2 (5 bases each). The germline gives CDR1 DFQATT, CDR2 SNEGSKA (reference sequence). V was shortened by 3 bases and J by 5 bases, with 11 bases between the two germline ends. The CDR3 has 12 amino acids.

V and J are TRBV4-1 and TRBJ2-2; D is possibly TRBD1 (8 bases). V was clipped by 6 bases and J by 1 base, with 15 bases between them. This CDR3 comprises 16 residues. Germline V gene sequence: CDR1 MGHRA, CDR2 YSYEKL. CDR3 amino acids: CASRGTGGENTGELFF. CDR3 nucleotide sequence: TGCGCCAGCAGAGGTACAGGGGGGGAGAACACCGGGGAGCTGTTTTTT.

The chain joins TRBV23-1 to TRBJ2-7, with TRBD1 matching over 7 bases. TRBV23-1 qualifies as an ORF whose function is uncertain. The CDR3 sequence is 14 residues long. After removal of 5 bases from V and 0 bases from J, the junction contained 4 bases not matched to a gene. This CDR3 is CASSRTGYSYEQYF. DNA for the CDR3: TGCGCCAGCAGTAGGACAGGTTACTCCTACGAGCAGTACTTC.

This clonotype was seen many times. The gene calls are TRBV20-1 and TRBJ2-5, with a tentative D call TRBD1 (6 bases). With 6 bases removed from V and 5 bases from J, the gap between germline ends came to 19 bases. CDR1 is DFQATT and CDR2 is SNEGSKA in the germline V gene (reference sequence). This CDR3 has 14 residues. The DNA of the CDR3 is TGCAGTGCCAGGGGTCCAGGCGCCGGGGAGACCCAGTACTTC. Protein sequence: CSARGPGAGETQYF.

The chain couples TRBV18 to TRBJ2-1, with 9 positions matching TRBD1. Germline values: CDR1 KGHSH, CDR2 LQKENI. The length of the CDR3 is 14 residues. Trimming took 6 bases from V and 10 from J; bases not matched to a gene: 10. CDR3 residues: CASSQAGQGGEQFF. CDR3 in DNA: TGTGCCAGCTCCCAGGCGGGACAGGGCGGGGAGCAGTTCTTC.

This clonotype was seen at least ten times. The J gene is TRBJ1-2, the V gene TRBV6-2 or TRBV6-3; D is perhaps TRBD1 (5 bases). The V end was cut by 7 bases, the J end by 0 bases, with 12 bases between. There are 14 residues in the CDR3. Germline CDR1 reads MNHEY; CDR2 reads SVGEGT. The CDR3 DNA follows: TGTGCCAGCACCCGGGGGTATACTAACTATGGCTACACCTTC. Translation gives CASTRGYTNYGYTF.

This clonotype was seen more than once but under ten times. This chain uses TRBV6-5 with TRBJ1-1; 10 bases are a match to TRBD1. J was trimmed by 7 bases and V by 6 bases; bases with no gene match: 5. CDR1 MNHEY and CDR2 SVGAGI come from the germline V gene. The CDR3 covers 13 residues. The CDR3, as DNA: TGTGCCAGCAGAAGACAGGGGGCAGGTGAAGCTTTCTTT. Protein: CASRRQGAGEAFF.

The gene calls are TRBV2 and TRBJ2-1; possibly TRBD2 for D (6 bases). The V gene's germline CDR1 is SNHLY and CDR2 FYNNEI. Between the trimmed V and J ends, which lost 11 bases and 9 bases, there was a span of 17 bases. The CDR3 is made up of 12 amino acids. In DNA, the CDR3 is TGTGCCTCTTCGGGGGTCCAGAGTGAGCAGTTCTTC. It codes for CASSGVQSEQFF.

This clonotype was detected only a few times. The chain has TRBV7-2 and TRBJ2-1; 9 bases are shared with TRBD2. V shed 1 base and J 5 bases; nucleotides not matched to a gene: 9. This CDR3 is 17 amino acids long. Germline V gene data show CDR1 as SGHTA and CDR2 as FQGNSA. The CDR3 protein is CASSLGVLSGGNNEQFF. The CDR3 DNA reads as TGTGCCAGCAGCTTAGGAGTACTAAGCGGGGGGAACAATGAGCAGTTCTTC.

There are many counts of this clonotype. V and J are TRBV4-3 and TRBJ2-2; D remains unclear. Germline V gene data show CDR1 as LGHNA and CDR2 as YSLEER. The CDR3 is 15 amino acids. V lost 0 bases and J 4 bases, leaving 9 bases between the germline ends. The CDR3 here is CASSQDLGSTGELFF. The DNA for the CDR3 is TGCGCCAGCAGCCAAGATCTCGGATCCACCGGGGAGCTGTTTTTT.

The rearrangement uses TRBV2 and TRBJ2-1, with no clear D. The CDR3 extends over 15 amino acids. With 0 bases removed from V and 4 bases from J, the gap between germline ends came to 10 bases. Per germline, CDR1 SNHLY and CDR2 FYNNEI. In nucleotides, the CDR3 is TGTGCCAGCAGTGAAGCCGGAGCCCGATACAATGAGCAGTTCTTC. This translates into CASSEAGARYNEQFF.

This clonotype was seen ten or more times. This chain uses TRBV4-1 with TRBJ2-5; D remains ambiguous. The CDR3 totals 17 residues. Germline V gene data show CDR1 as MGHRA and CDR2 as YSYEKL. Trimming stripped 2 bases from V and 1 base from J, with 17 bases between. The CDR3 sequence is CASSQSRWGYSQETQYF. CDR3 coding DNA: TGCGCCAGCAGCCAATCAAGGTGGGGTTACTCCCAAGAGACCCAGTACTTC.

This clonotype was counted a few times. The chain has TRBV4-3 and TRBJ1-4, with D unresolved. Germline V gives CDR1 LGHNA, CDR2 YSLEER. The CDR3 loop spans 15 amino acids. V gave up 4 bases and J gave up 2 bases, with 11 bases separating them. The CDR3 DNA sequence: TGCGCCAGCAGCCCCCGGGAATATACTAATGAAAAACTGTTTTTT. This sequence encodes CASSPREYTNEKLFF.

The rearrangement joins TRBV7-9 to TRBJ2-5; a weak D match, TRBD2 (5 bases). The CDR3 covers 14 residues. CDR1 and CDR2 from the germline V gene are SEHNR and FQNEAQ (reference sequence). The V end was cut by 2 bases, the J end by 5 bases, with 12 bases between. In DNA form, the CDR3 reads TGTGCCAGCAGCTTATCGTTAGCGACGGAGACCCAGTACTTC. It codes for CASSLSLATETQYF. The full variable domain, its missing parts supplied by reference TRBV7-9 and TRBJ2-5, is DTGVSQNPRHKITKRGQNVTFRCDPISEHNRLYWYRQTLGQGPEFLTYFQNEAQLEKSRLLSDRFSAERPKGSFSTLEIQRTEQGDSAMYLCASSLSLATETQYFGPGTRLLVL.

The table lists this clonotype with a few counts. This chain links TRBV5-6 with TRBJ1-1; TRBD1 agrees at 8 bases. Germline V gene data show CDR1 as SGHDT and CDR2 as YYEEEE. The CDR3 consists of 17 residues. The V and J ends lost 6 bases and 0 bases, in that order; junction bases with no gene match: 13. The DNA of the CDR3 is TGTGCCAGCACCTTTGGGAGGAGGACAGGGCTGAACACTGAAGCTTTCTTT. Translated, it gives CASTFGRRTGLNTEAFF.

This clonotype was seen ten or more times. CDR3 sequence (DNA): TGTGCCAGCAGCTTAGCGGCCAGAACGAGGGCTAACTATGGCTACACCTTC. It specifies CASSLAARTRANYGYTF. The gene calls are TRBV7-2 and TRBJ1-2; D is unclear. The CDR3 runs 17 residues. Germline-derived CDR1 and CDR2 are SGHTA and FQGNSA. Trimming pared 0 bases from V and 0 bases from J, leaving 14 bases between.

The gene calls are TRBV28 and TRBJ2-7; 8 nucleotides agree with TRBD1. The CDR3 spans 16 residues. J lost 2 bases, V lost 4 bases, and 10 bases had no gene match. Germline CDR1 reads MDHEN; CDR2 reads SYDVKM. Here the CDR3 reads CASSSPGGTGTYEQYF. The CDR3 DNA follows: TGTGCCAGCAGTTCCCCCGGCGGGACAGGCACCTACGAGCAGTACTTC.

The genes are TRBV2 and TRBJ2-7, with TRBD1 matching 7 bases. This CDR3 contains 13 residues. Germline V gives CDR1 SNHLY, CDR2 FYNNEI. V was clipped by 8 bases and J by 3 bases; unmatched bases: 7. CDR3 region: CASQGTEIYEQYF. In DNA form, the CDR3 reads TGTGCCAGCCAGGGGACAGAGATCTACGAGCAGTACTTC.

CDR3 nucleotide sequence: TGTGCCAGCAGCTTACCCCCACATCACATTCAGTACTTC. Its protein product is CASSLPPHHIQYF. This rearrangement joins TRBV7-2 to TRBJ2-4; unclear D gene. Trimming removed 2 bases at V and 8 bases at J, with 10 bases between. The CDR3 spans 13 residues. Germline loops: CDR1 SGHTA, CDR2 FQGNSA.

This clonotype was found a few times. V and J are TRBV13 and TRBJ1-3; D is unclear. This CDR3 spans 14 amino acids. V was clipped by 2 bases and J by 3 bases, with 8 bases between them. CDR1 PRHDT and CDR2 FYEKMQ come from the germline V gene (reference sequence). The CDR3 region has the DNA TGTGCCAGCAGCTTACTTCGGATTGGAAACACCATATATTTT. This encodes CASSLLRIGNTIYF.

In its sample, this clonotype was seen a few times. The chain combines TRBV9 with TRBJ2-1; the match to TRBD2 covers 14 bases. After removal of 4 bases from V and 4 bases from J, the junction contained 7 bases not matched to a gene. This CDR3 comprises 17 residues. CDR1 is SGDLS, CDR2 YYNGEE, per germline. The CDR3 spells CASSLGLAGALYNEQFF. For the CDR3, the DNA is TGTGCCAGCAGCTTGGGACTAGCGGGGGCCCTGTACAATGAGCAGTTCTTC.

This clonotype was counted a few times. The chain recombines TRBV5-1 with TRBJ1-5, with 7 nucleotides matching TRBD1. Germline CDR1 SGHRS, CDR2 YFSETQ. The ends lost 4 bases at V and 2 bases at J; junction bases unmatched: 6. This CDR3 has 15 amino acids. CDR3 DNA: TGCGCCAGCAGCCCGGAGGGGACAGGCAATCAGCCCCAGCATTTT. It encodes CASSPEGTGNQPQHF.

The V gene is TRBV7-2, the J gene TRBJ2-3; D is unresolved. V shed 5 bases and J shed 6 bases, with 18 bases lying between them. This CDR3 region has 15 residues. CDR1 SGHTA and CDR2 FQGNSA come from the germline V gene. The CDR3 DNA follows: TGTGCCAGCAGCCTCCCCCGGACCCTCACGGATACGCAGTATTTT. Its protein is CASSLPRTLTDTQYF.

The CDR3 coding sequence is TGCGCCAGCAGACAGAACTACGAGCAGTACTTC. This translates into CASRQNYEQYF. The genes are TRBV5-1 and TRBJ2-7; the D is unclear. The length of the CDR3 is 11 residues. The ends were cut back, 5 bases at V and 3 bases at J, with 6 bases in the middle. Germline V gene data show CDR1 as SGHRS and CDR2 as YFSETQ.

Ten or more counts support this clonotype. The V call is TRBV4-1, the J call TRBJ2-7, with 10 bases that match TRBD1. There are 15 residues in the CDR3. Per germline, CDR1 MGHRA and CDR2 YSYEKL. J lost 3 bases, V lost 4 bases, and 6 bases had no gene match. CDR3 DNA: TGCGCCAGCAGCCCCGGTTGGACAGGGGGCTACGAGCAGTACTTC. It specifies CASSPGWTGGYEQYF.

This clonotype was found a few times. The gene calls are TRBV5-1 and TRBJ2-7; 9 positions match TRBD1. The ends lost 3 bases at V and 2 bases at J; junction bases unmatched: 3. Germline values: CDR1 SGHRS, CDR2 YFSETQ. The CDR3 consists of 14 residues. The chain's CDR3 is CASSWDRVTYEQYF. CDR3 bases: TGCGCCAGCAGCTGGGACAGGGTAACCTACGAGCAGTACTTC.

Many counts were recorded for this clonotype. V is TRBV4-2 and J is TRBJ1-6, with no clear D. The CDR3 sequence is 15 residues long. The V gene's germline CDR1 is LGHNA and CDR2 YNFKEQ. V lost 0 bases and J 9 bases, leaving 12 bases between the germline ends. DNA of the CDR3: TGTGCCAGCAGCCAAGACCCGGCGTCGGGTTCACCCCTCCACTTT. This translates into CASSQDPASGSPLHF.

This clonotype was counted at least ten times. The chain recombines TRBV4-3 with TRBJ1-4; 7 nucleotides align to TRBD1. The trim removed 3 bases at V and 8 bases at J, leaving 12 bases unmatched. The CDR3 extends over 16 amino acids. Per the germline V gene, CDR1 is LGHNA and CDR2 is YSLEER. CDR3 DNA sequence: TGCGCCAGCAGCCAGGAAAGACAGGGAGGAAACGAAAAACTGTTTTTT. The encoded protein is CASSQERQGGNEKLFF.

This clonotype has ten or more counts. J is TRBJ2-7 and V is TRBV6-6; 8 bases fit TRBD1. CDR1 is MNHNY, CDR2 SVGAGI, per germline (reference sequence). V lost 4 bases and J lost 3; bases outside the gene matches: 11. The CDR3 contains 16 residues. CDR3 nucleotides: TGTGCCAGCAGTTGGCCCTCAGGGGGCGCCGGCTACGAGCAGTACTTC. Amino acids: CASSWPSGGAGYEQYF.

The chain couples TRBV19 to TRBJ1-4, with 7 positions matching TRBD1. Germline values: CDR1 LNHDA, CDR2 SQIVND (reference sequence). V shed 3 bases and J 8 bases; nucleotides not matched to a gene: 9. This CDR3 is built from 15 residues. In DNA, the CDR3 is TGTGCCAGTAGTATTGGTGTGGGACAGAGGGAAAAACTGTTTTTT. Amino acid sequence: CASSIGVGQREKLFF. The whole variable domain, remainder taken from reference TRBV19 and TRBJ1-4, is DGGITQSPKYLFRKEGQNVTLSCEQNLNHDAMYWYRQDPGQGLRLIYYSQIVNDFQKGDIAEGYSVSREKKESFPLTVTSAQKNPTAFYLCASSIGVGQREKLFFGSGTQLSVL.

This clonotype was observed a handful of times. The chain couples TRBV29-1 to TRBJ2-4, with D possibly TRBD1 on 5 matching bases. This CDR3 comprises 15 residues. The V end lost 4 bases, the J end lost 0 bases, and 13 bases lay between the germline ends. Germline V gene data show CDR1 as SQVTM and CDR2 as ANQGSEA. In DNA form, the CDR3 reads TGCAGCGTTGGAGGAATGGGGCTAGCCAAAAACATTCAGTACTTC. It specifies CSVGGMGLAKNIQYF.

This clonotype was detected ten times or more. CDR3 region: CASSYSGLGTEAFF. DNA of the CDR3: TGTGCCAGCAGTTACTCCGGGCTAGGGACTGAAGCTTTCTTT. The J gene is TRBJ1-1, the V gene TRBV6-2 or TRBV6-3; no clear D. Germline V CDR1 and CDR2: MNHEY, SVGEGT. Trimming left V 0 bases short and J 5 bases short, with 10 bases between. This CDR3 is built from 14 residues.